This T cell receptor beta chain appears in the sequencing data of a study of blood T cell repertoires in COVID-19. Background on the study: Sources were T cells, B-cell-depleted T cells, or PBMCs; the material itself was cDNA or gDNA.

The CDR3 runs 13 residues. Germline V gives CDR1 LGHNT, CDR2 FRNRAP. V shed 1 base and J shed 3 bases, with 6 bases lying between them. Sequencing was performed with immunoSEQ multiplex PCR; in TCRdb, only in-frame clones are kept and a portion is missing. The sample has over 200,000 clones, roughly four fifths seen once. The chain carries TRBV12-5 and TRBJ1-2; D ambiguous. Sequenced sample: peripheral blood. The sequence was obtained from a woman between 35 and 50 years old with acute or convalescent COVID-19. This chain's CDR3 is CASGLDGDYGYTF. DNA for the CDR3: TGTGCTAGTGGTTTGGACGGAGACTATGGCTACACCTTC.